These 6 T cell receptor beta chains were all obtained from the same sample, sequenced in a study of T cell responses to AZD1222 COVID-19 vaccine. Profiling relied on immunoSEQ multiplex PCR, and the TCRdb table lists in-frame clones only, not all of them. The repertoire holds 100,000 to 150,000 clones, with 85% to 90% as singletons. The source material was peripheral blood, sampled on day 0 of AZD1222 vaccination. The receptor source for this set is an adult in good health.

This chain uses TRBV5-1 with TRBJ1-5, with D perhaps TRBD1 (5 bases). V lost 0 bases to trimming and J lost 0 bases, with 7 bases between them. The length of the CDR3 is 15 residues. Germline lookup yields CDR1 SGHRS and CDR2 YFSETQ. This chain's CDR3 is CASSLGQSSNQPQHF. The DNA for the CDR3 is TGCGCCAGCAGCTTGGGACAGTCTAGCAATCAGCCCCAGCATTTT.

This clone appeared a few times. The chain recombines TRBV15 with TRBJ1-2; possible D gene TRBD1, 5 bases. The CDR3 has 15 amino acids. Germline values: CDR1 LNHNV, CDR2 YYDKDF (reference sequence). The V gene lost 5 bases and the J gene lost 4 bases, with 17 bases spanning the gap. The CDR3 loop reads CATSLPPPGTYGYTF. CDR3 DNA sequence: TGTGCCACCAGCCTTCCCCCCCCAGGGACCTATGGCTACACCTTC.

This clone was counted only a few times. The V and J genes are TRBV5-1 and TRBJ1-4; the match to TRBD1 covers 9 bases. Germline V CDR1 and CDR2: SGHRS, YFSETQ. Trimming cost V 5 bases and J 8 bases; bases outside gene matches: 13. This CDR3 contains 16 residues. CDR3 sequence: CASSLSGTGFGEKLFF. Here the CDR3 DNA reads TGCGCCAGCAGTTTATCTGGGACAGGGTTCGGAGAAAAACTGTTTTTT.

The rearrangement uses TRBV2 and TRBJ2-3; no definite D call. V was trimmed by 7 bases and J by 0 bases, leaving 8 bases between them. Germline V lookup: CDR1 SNHLY, CDR2 FYNNEI. This CDR3 spans 13 amino acids. This CDR3 reads CASNRPSTDTQYF. CDR3 nucleotides: TGTGCCAGCAACAGACCTAGCACAGATACGCAGTATTTT.

The chain carries TRBV5-6 and TRBJ2-1; TRBD2 might be the D (5 bases). V shed 4 bases and J shed 5 bases, with 16 bases lying between them. The CDR3 extends over 15 amino acids. Germline V gene data show CDR1 as SGHDT and CDR2 as YYEEEE. CDR3 nucleotide sequence: TGTGCCAGCAGCCCTCTGGGAGACCGGCACAATGAGCAGTTCTTC. It encodes CASSPLGDRHNEQFF.

This rearrangement joins TRBV28 to TRBJ2-3; 8 nucleotides agree with TRBD1. This CDR3 is built from 18 residues. The J segment lost 5 bases and the V segment lost 3 bases, leaving 16 bases of the junction unmatched. CDR1 is MDHEN, CDR2 SYDVKM, per germline. The CDR3 nucleotides are TGTGCCAGCAGTTTCTCCTCTATCAGGGGGCGCCGCGGAGATACGCAGTATTTT. It translates to CASSFSSIRGRRGDTQYF. Full variable domain (outside the CDR3, taken from reference TRBV28 and TRBJ2-3): DVKVTQSSRYLVKRTGEKVFLECVQDMDHENMFWYRQDPGLGLRLIYFSYDVKMKEKGDIPEGYSVSREKKERFSLILESASTNQTSMYLCASSFSSIRGRRGDTQYFGPGTRLTVL.